This entry features one TCR beta chain sequence. The data are from a study of blood T cell repertoires in COVID-19. Study information: The United States, Italy and Spain were the sources of the acute and convalescent COVID-19 samples.

This CDR3 is 15 amino acids long. Germline CDR1 and CDR2: MNHNS and SASEGT. Trimming removed 3 bases from V and 7 bases from J, with 15 bases in between. The repertoire was sequenced with immunoSEQ multiplex PCR; TCRdb's copy has only in-frame clones and lacks some. The sample records under 300,000 clones, roughly 84% being singletons. The sequence was collected from a woman aged 40 to 49 with active or convalescent COVID-19. The chain combines TRBV6-1 with TRBJ1-4, with TRBD1 as a possible D gene (6 bases). The sequenced sample was peripheral blood. The CDR3 nucleotides read TGTGCCAGCAGTGAGGGACACCGACCAAGTGAAAAACTGTTTTTT. Translated: CASSEGHRPSEKLFF.